A single sample is the source of the 19 T cell receptor beta chains below, sequenced in a study of T cell repertoires in cytomegalovirus infection. Each CDR3 protein is one row after TCRdb ran MiXCR on the reads. The sample lists roughly 720,000 distinct CDR3 sequences; approximately 40% were seen once. Input material: PBMCs. The receptors originated from a human donor in good health (CMV status not recorded). Some clones in this sample may be carry-over from other donors' samples.

This clonotype was counted many times. The V gene is TRBV5-5, the J gene TRBJ1-5; TRBD1 matches 10 bases. Trimming took 2 bases from V and 3 from J; bases not matched to a gene: 5. The germline V gene encodes CDR1 SGHKS and CDR2 YYEKEE (reference sequence). The CDR3 consists of 16 residues. This CDR3 is CASSFIGTGANQPQHF. The CDR3 bases are TGTGCCAGCAGCTTCATCGGGACAGGGGCCAATCAGCCCCAGCATTTT.

The chain recombines TRBV7-2 with TRBJ2-1; a possible D gene is TRBD2 (5 bases). Trimming pared 1 base from V and 13 bases from J, leaving 14 bases between. Germline assignment: CDR1 SGHTA and CDR2 FQGNSA. This CDR3 comprises 13 residues. The CDR3 coding sequence is TGTGCCAGCAGCTTAGGGACCGCAGGAGGACAGTTCTTC. It yields the protein CASSLGTAGGQFF.

The V call is TRBV6-1, the J call TRBJ2-4, with TRBD1 as a possible D gene (5 bases). Germline-derived CDR1 and CDR2 are MNHNS and SASEGT. The CDR3 has 13 amino acids. V lost 7 bases, J lost 4 bases, and 11 bases lay in between. The CDR3 nucleotides are TGTGCCAGCACCTCCCCAGGGAAAAACATTCAGTACTTC. Its translation is CASTSPGKNIQYF.

The chain links TRBV5-1 to TRBJ2-1, with TRBD2 matching 10 bases. J lost 8 bases, V lost 2 bases, and 7 bases had no gene match. Germline V gene sequence: CDR1 SGHRS, CDR2 YFSETQ. The CDR3 totals 15 residues. CDR3 in amino acids: CASSFTGTSADEQFF. The CDR3 DNA reads TGCGCCAGCAGCTTCACCGGGACTAGCGCTGATGAGCAGTTCTTC.

This clonotype turned up a few times. The chain links TRBV7-6 to TRBJ2-7, with 7 bases matching TRBD2. The CDR3 has 13 residues. The V segment lost 5 bases and the J segment 5 bases; nucleotides outside the gene matches: 6. Germline loops: CDR1 SGHVS, CDR2 FNYEAQ. CDR3 loop: CASSPDGRNEQYF. The CDR3 DNA follows: TGTGCCAGCAGCCCAGACGGGAGGAACGAGCAGTACTTC. The whole variable domain, filled in from reference TRBV7-6 and TRBJ2-7, reads GAGVSQSPRYKVTKRGQDVALRCDPISGHVSLYWYRQALGQGPEFLTYFNYEAQQDKSGLPNDRFSAERPEGSISTLTIQRTEQRDSAMYRCASSPDGRNEQYFGPGTRLTVT.

This clonotype was recorded a few times. V is TRBV10-2 and J is TRBJ2-7; D possibly corresponds to TRBD1 (7 bases). CDR1 and CDR2 (germline): WSHSY, SAAADI. The V end lost 5 bases, the J end lost 3 bases, and 17 bases lay between the germline ends. There are 15 residues in the CDR3. CDR3 bases: TGCGCCAGCAGTTACCTGACAGGGACTCACTACGAGCAGTACTTC. As protein: CASSYLTGTHYEQYF.

This sequence joins TRBV27 and TRBJ2-7, with 7 bases fitting TRBD1. This CDR3 spans 14 amino acids. V trimming: 3 bases; J trimming: 2 bases; junction bases outside the gene matches: 4. The germline V gene encodes CDR1 MNHEY and CDR2 SMNVEV (reference sequence). The CDR3 DNA reads TGTGCCAGCAGTTTGACAGGGTGGGCCTACGAGCAGTACTTC. Translated: CASSLTGWAYEQYF.

This sequence joins TRBV4-1 and TRBJ1-1, with D perhaps TRBD1 (5 bases). Trimming removed 4 bases at V and 1 base at J, with 10 bases between. Germline CDR1 is MGHRA and CDR2 is YSYEKL. The length of the CDR3 is 14 residues. The CDR3 reads CASSRGLENTEAFF. CDR3 DNA sequence: TGCGCCAGCAGCCGGGGACTGGAGAACACTGAAGCTTTCTTT.

Here the CDR3 reads CASSWGQGLYEQYF. The DNA for the CDR3 is TGTGCCAGCAGCTGGGGACAGGGATTATACGAGCAGTACTTC. The chain joins TRBV7-2 to TRBJ2-7; 9 bases map to TRBD1. Germline trimming cut 4 bases from V and 4 bases from J; bases unmatched to any gene: 5. The CDR3 sequence is 14 residues long. Germline CDR1 and CDR2: SGHTA and FQGNSA.

This clonotype was observed once. Mismatch with germline at one junction end may stem from a read error. The chain links TRBV7-3 to TRBJ1-1; a possible D gene is TRBD1 (6 bases). The germline gives CDR1 SGHTA, CDR2 FQGTGA. The CDR3 extends over 14 amino acids. This chain's CDR3 is CASRLMPGVTEAFF. The CDR3 region has the DNA TGTGCCAGCAGATTAATGCCAGGGGTCACTGAAGCTTTCTTT.

This clonotype was counted between two and nine times. The chain is built from TRBV7-9 and TRBJ2-5; D perhaps matches TRBD1 (5 bases). Germline CDR1 reads SEHNR; CDR2 reads FQNEAQ (reference sequence). Trimming cost V 1 base and J 0 bases, with 9 bases left between them. The CDR3 has 15 residues. The CDR3 region has the DNA TGTGCCAGCAGCTTAGGCACGACAGACCAAGAGACCCAGTACTTC. Translation gives CASSLGTTDQETQYF. The complete variable domain, with remaining parts taken from reference TRBV7-9 and TRBJ2-5, reads DTGVSQNPRHKITKRGQNVTFRCDPISEHNRLYWYRQTLGQGPEFLTYFQNEAQLEKSRLLSDRFSAERPKGSFSTLEIQRTEQGDSAMYLCASSLGTTDQETQYFGPGTRLLVL.

This clonotype was observed many times. The chain employs TRBV7-9 and TRBJ2-7; D uncertain. This CDR3 comprises 16 residues. V lost 4 bases to trimming and J lost 1 base, with 17 bases between them. Germline CDR1 reads SEHNR; CDR2 reads FQNEAQ (reference sequence). The CDR3 bases are TGTGCCAGCAGCTCAGATAGTGACCGAGCTTCCTACGAGCAGTACTTC. Its protein product is CASSSDSDRASYEQYF.

This chain links TRBV7-9 with TRBJ1-4; 8 bases agree with TRBD1. The length of the CDR3 is 16 residues. J lost 2 bases, V lost 3 bases, and 5 bases had no gene match. Germline V gives CDR1 SEHNR, CDR2 FQNEAQ (reference sequence). This CDR3 reads CASSFLQGGTNEKLFF. The CDR3 coding sequence is TGTGCCAGCAGCTTTTTACAGGGGGGCACTAATGAAAAACTGTTTTTT.

The count of this clonotype is one. The V gene is TRBV28, the J gene TRBJ2-3; 8 nucleotides agree with TRBD2. CDR1 is MDHEN, CDR2 SYDVKM, per germline. This CDR3 comprises 15 residues. V lost 6 bases and J lost 3; bases outside the gene matches: 8. The CDR3 is CASRGAGEWTDTQYF. CDR3 coding DNA: TGTGCCAGCAGAGGAGCGGGAGAATGGACAGATACGCAGTATTTT.

The chain links TRBV2 to TRBJ1-1; maybe TRBD1 (5 bases). Germline V lookup: CDR1 SNHLY, CDR2 FYNNEI. The CDR3 runs to 13 residues. Trimming removed 4 bases at V and 6 bases at J, with 12 bases between. CDR3 residues: CASSGQFSAEAFF. The CDR3 region has the DNA TGTGCCAGCAGTGGACAGTTTAGTGCTGAAGCTTTCTTT.

This clonotype appeared once. This sequence joins TRBV5-5 and TRBJ1-2; D is possibly TRBD1 (6 bases). Germline V CDR1 and CDR2: SGHKS, YYEKEE (reference sequence). This CDR3 comprises 14 residues. The V end lost 4 bases, the J end lost 4 bases, and 14 bases lay between the germline ends. The CDR3 sequence: CASSPDSVGYGYTF. In DNA form, the CDR3 reads TGTGCCAGCAGCCCGGACAGCGTGGGCTATGGCTACACCTTC. The full variable domain, with the rest looked up from reference TRBV5-5 and TRBJ1-2, is DAGVTQSPTHLIKTRGQQVTLRCSPISGHKSVSWYQQVLGQGPQFIFQYYEKEERGRGNFPDRFSARQFPNYSSELNVNALLLGDSALYLCASSPDSVGYGYTFGSGTRLTVV.

This sequence joins TRBV20-1 and TRBJ2-7; 11 nucleotides line up with TRBD2. CDR1 DFQATT and CDR2 SNEGSKA come from the germline V gene (reference sequence). J gave up 5 bases and V 0 bases, and 12 bases lay outside the gene matches. CDR3 size: 17 residues. CDR3 DNA sequence: TGCAGTGCTAGAGATCTGGCCTTAGCGGGAGGGCCTCACGAGCAGTACTTC. Amino acid sequence: CSARDLALAGGPHEQYF.

This clonotype was counted only a few times. This chain connects TRBV12-3 or TRBV12-4 to TRBJ2-7; TRBD2 might be the D (5 bases). The germline V and J ends were trimmed by 2 bases and 4 bases, with 9 bases remaining between them. This CDR3 has 13 amino acids. CDR3 coding DNA: TGTGCCAGCAGTTTAACGGGGATGTACGAGCAGTACTTC. This codes for CASSLTGMYEQYF.

This chain uses TRBV12-3 or TRBV12-4 with TRBJ1-5; D remains unclear. The CDR3 has 15 amino acids. V lost 6 bases to trimming and J lost 7 bases, with 19 bases between them. The CDR3 loop is CASSRLEGSSQPQHF. DNA of the CDR3: TGTGCCAGCAGCCGCCTTGAAGGGTCCTCACAGCCCCAGCATTTT.